Listed below are T cell receptor beta chains from one sample, sequenced in a study of CD8 T cells in ankylosing spondylitis. TCRdb called the 5' RACE reads again in MiXCR, with one record for every CDR3 protein. This sample has approximately 220,000 distinct CDR3 sequences; about a quarter occur once, and the top ten carry more than 6.5%. What was sequenced was blood, either unsorted or a sorted T cell fraction (not recorded which). The receptors were gathered from a male donor with ankylosing spondylitis or in good health (not recorded which). CDR3s include the opening cysteine and the closing phenylalanine or tryptophan. A D gene is named only where the DNA matches it firmly. Only some rows state a clone size, as once, few, many or a class for expanded clones.

d_gene: NA; abundance: many; j_gene: TRBJ1-5; v_gene: TRBV4-1; CDR3nt: TGCGCCAGCAGCCGCCTCGTGGCAGATAGCAATCAGCCCCAGCATTTT; CDR3aa: CASSRLVADSNQPQHF
d_gene: TRBD2; abundance: many; j_gene: TRBJ2-3; v_gene: TRBV7-3; CDR3nt: TGTGCCAGCAGCCCACCTAGCGGGAGGGGGCCAGATACGCAGTATTTT; CDR3aa: CASSPPSGRGPDTQYF
d_gene: TRBD2; abundance: many; j_gene: TRBJ2-1; v_gene: TRBV5-1; CDR3nt: TGCGCCAGCAGCTTTTTGGGGACTAGCGCCTACAATGAGCAGTTCTTC; CDR3aa: CASSFLGTSAYNEQFF
d_gene: TRBD2; abundance: NA; j_gene: TRBJ2-7; v_gene: TRBV20-1; CDR3nt: TGCAGTGCTATTCTTACTAGCGGGAGGTCCGACTACGAGCAGTACTTC; CDR3aa: CSAILTSGRSDYEQYF
d_gene: TRBD2; abundance: NA; j_gene: TRBJ2-7; v_gene: TRBV5-1; CDR3nt: TGCGCCAGCAGCCGATCCTTCAGCGGGAGCCTTCCCGAGCAGTACTTC; CDR3aa: CASSRSFSGSLPEQYF
d_gene: NA; abundance: many; j_gene: TRBJ2-4; v_gene: TRBV18; CDR3nt: TGTGCCAGCTCACTCTCCGCCAAAGACATTCAGTACTTC; CDR3aa: CASSLSAKDIQYF
d_gene: NA; abundance: many; j_gene: TRBJ1-1; v_gene: TRBV18; CDR3nt: TGTGCCAGCTCCCAAAATTCTGGGTCCACTGAAGCTTTCTTT; CDR3aa: CASSQNSGSTEAFF
d_gene: NA; abundance: many; j_gene: TRBJ1-1; v_gene: TRBV4-2; CDR3nt: TGTGCCAGCAGCCAAGATGGATCCGTGTCGGAAGCTTTCTTT; CDR3aa: CASSQDGSVSEAFF
d_gene: NA; abundance: once; j_gene: TRBJ2-3; v_gene: TRBV7-2; CDR3nt: TGTGCCAGCAGCAATAGCGGACCCACAGATACGCAGTATTTT; CDR3aa: CASSNSGPTDTQYF
d_gene: NA; abundance: few; j_gene: TRBJ1-6; v_gene: TRBV7-2; CDR3nt: TGTGCCAGCAGCTTGGGGACCAATTCACCCCTCCACTTT; CDR3aa: CASSLGTNSPLHF
d_gene: NA; abundance: NA; j_gene: TRBJ2-7; v_gene: TRBV12-3/TRBV12-4; CDR3nt: TGTGCCAGCAGCCGGGGACCGCTCGAGCAGTACTTC; CDR3aa: CASSRGPLEQYF
d_gene: NA; abundance: many; j_gene: TRBJ1-4; v_gene: TRBV3-1; CDR3nt: TGTGCCAGCAGTCCCCGGGGGGGCGACGAAAAACTGTTTTTT; CDR3aa: CASSPRGGDEKLFF
d_gene: TRBD2; abundance: NA; j_gene: TRBJ2-2; v_gene: TRBV7-3; CDR3nt: TGTGCCAGCAGCTTAAGGGCTAGCGGGAGGGCCGTTGGGGAGCTGTTTTTT; CDR3aa: CASSLRASGRAVGELFF
d_gene: NA; abundance: NA; j_gene: TRBJ2-1; v_gene: TRBV24-1; CDR3nt: TGTGCCACGAGAGCCGCGGACTCCAACAATGAGCAGTTCTTC; CDR3aa: CATRAADSNNEQFF
d_gene: NA; abundance: few; j_gene: TRBJ2-5; v_gene: TRBV11-2; CDR3nt: TGTGCCAGCAGCCCGTCGGCAAAGACCCAGTACTTC; CDR3aa: CASSPSAKTQYF
d_gene: NA; abundance: few; j_gene: TRBJ2-1; v_gene: TRBV20-1; CDR3nt: TGCAGTGCTAGCCAGAGGGGATACAAGTTCTTC; CDR3aa: CSASQRGYKFF
d_gene: NA; abundance: many; j_gene: TRBJ2-2; v_gene: TRBV10-3; CDR3nt: TGTGCCATCAGTGACGGGAGTAAAGGCACCGGGGAGCTGTTTTTT; CDR3aa: CAISDGSKGTGELFF
d_gene: TRBD2; abundance: few; j_gene: TRBJ2-1; v_gene: TRBV29-1; CDR3nt: TGCAGTGCTGGGGGGCGGGAGGGCACCGAGCAGTTCTTC; CDR3aa: CSAGGREGTEQFF
d_gene: TRBD2; abundance: NA; j_gene: TRBJ2-1; v_gene: TRBV4-2; CDR3nt: TGTGCCAGCAGCCAACTCCTAGCGGGGGGTTACAATGAGCAGTTCTTC; CDR3aa: CASSQLLAGGYNEQFF
d_gene: NA; abundance: NA; j_gene: TRBJ2-1; v_gene: TRBV4-3; CDR3nt: TGCGCCAGCAGCCAAGATGTCCAGGACCATGAGCAGTTCTTC; CDR3aa: CASSQDVQDHEQFF
d_gene: NA; abundance: NA; j_gene: TRBJ2-3; v_gene: TRBV7-3; CDR3nt: TGTGCCAGCAGCCGGGGGAGTGCTGTTACGCAGTATTTT; CDR3aa: CASSRGSAVTQYF
d_gene: NA; abundance: many; j_gene: TRBJ2-1; v_gene: TRBV28; CDR3nt: TGTGCCAGCAGTCAGAGCTCCTACAATGAGCAGTTCTTC; CDR3aa: CASSQSSYNEQFF
d_gene: TRBD1; abundance: few; j_gene: TRBJ2-2; v_gene: TRBV12-3/TRBV12-4; CDR3nt: TGTGCCAGCAGAAATGCCTGGACAGGGGATGACGCGAACACCGGGGAGCTGTTTTTT; CDR3aa: CASRNAWTGDDANTGELFF
d_gene: NA; abundance: many; j_gene: TRBJ2-7; v_gene: TRBV5-1; CDR3nt: TGCGCCAGCAGCATCCGCCCCTCGGGGGTTGGCTACGAGCAGTACTTC; CDR3aa: CASSIRPSGVGYEQYF
d_gene: NA; abundance: few; j_gene: TRBJ2-3; v_gene: TRBV20-1; CDR3nt: TGCAGTGCTAGAAGGACCTTCAGCACAGATACGCAGTATTTT; CDR3aa: CSARRTFSTDTQYF
d_gene: TRBD2; abundance: NA; j_gene: TRBJ2-5; v_gene: TRBV5-1; CDR3nt: TGCGCCAGCAGCCAAGCGGGAGGAAACCAAGAGACCCAGTACTTC; CDR3aa: CASSQAGGNQETQYF
d_gene: NA; abundance: NA; j_gene: TRBJ2-7; v_gene: TRBV12-5; CDR3nt: TGTGCTAGTGGTTTGGTGGGGTACGAGCAGTACTTC; CDR3aa: CASGLVGYEQYF
d_gene: NA; abundance: many; j_gene: TRBJ2-7; v_gene: TRBV20-1; CDR3nt: TGCAGTGCCAGTTGGGGGGCGGGGTACGAGCAGTACTTC; CDR3aa: CSASWGAGYEQYF
d_gene: NA; abundance: many; j_gene: TRBJ2-7; v_gene: TRBV7-2; CDR3nt: TGTGCCAGCGGTGGTTCGAGCTCCTACGAGCAGTACTTC; CDR3aa: CASGGSSSYEQYF
d_gene: TRBD1; abundance: many; j_gene: TRBJ2-7; v_gene: TRBV5-1; CDR3nt: TGCGCCAGCAGCTTGGACTCGTTAGCGACAGGGGCCTACCACGAGCAGTACTTC; CDR3aa: CASSLDSLATGAYHEQYF
d_gene: NA; abundance: many; j_gene: TRBJ2-5; v_gene: TRBV7-9; CDR3nt: TGTGCCAGCAGCTTAGCCCCCGGGGAAGAGACCCAGTACTTC; CDR3aa: CASSLAPGEETQYF
d_gene: NA; abundance: NA; j_gene: TRBJ2-7; v_gene: TRBV2; CDR3nt: TGTGCCAGCAGTGAAGCCGGTAAAGAGCAGTACTTC; CDR3aa: CASSEAGKEQYF
d_gene: TRBD1; abundance: many; j_gene: TRBJ2-5; v_gene: TRBV20-1; CDR3nt: TGCAGTGCTTCCACAGGGGCGCCGGTGGCCCAGTACTTC; CDR3aa: CSASTGAPVAQYF
d_gene: TRBD2; abundance: NA; j_gene: TRBJ2-5; v_gene: TRBV5-1; CDR3nt: TGCGCCAGCAGCTTGGTGGGACTAGCGGGAGGCCAAGAGACCCAGTACTTC; CDR3aa: CASSLVGLAGGQETQYF
d_gene: TRBD1; abundance: many; j_gene: TRBJ1-5; v_gene: TRBV27; CDR3nt: TGTGCCAGCAGGCCCGGGACAGGGGGCAATCAGCCCCAGCATTTT; CDR3aa: CASRPGTGGNQPQHF
d_gene: NA; abundance: few; j_gene: TRBJ2-1; v_gene: TRBV29-1; CDR3nt: TGCAGCGCGTTCCTTGTGTCGGCGAGCTCCTACAATGAGCAGTTCTTC; CDR3aa: CSAFLVSASSYNEQFF
d_gene: NA; abundance: NA; j_gene: TRBJ1-4; v_gene: TRBV20-1; CDR3nt: TGCAGTGCTAGAGATCGTCAGGGGAGGACTAATGAAAAACTGTTTTTT; CDR3aa: CSARDRQGRTNEKLFF
d_gene: NA; abundance: few; j_gene: TRBJ2-3; v_gene: TRBV12-3/TRBV12-4; CDR3nt: TGTGCCAGCAGTTTAGGGGCCAGGGGGACTGGAGATACGCAGTATTTT; CDR3aa: CASSLGARGTGDTQYF
d_gene: NA; abundance: NA; j_gene: TRBJ1-2; v_gene: TRBV12-3/TRBV12-4; CDR3nt: TGTGCCAGCAATCGAAAGGCCACGGGTGACTATGGCTACACCTTC; CDR3aa: CASNRKATGDYGYTF
d_gene: NA; abundance: NA; j_gene: TRBJ2-7; v_gene: TRBV20-1; CDR3nt: TGCAGTGCTAGAACCCCCAGTAGCCCCGAGCAGTACTTC; CDR3aa: CSARTPSSPEQYF
d_gene: TRBD1; abundance: few; j_gene: TRBJ2-3; v_gene: TRBV20-1; CDR3nt: TGCAGTGCGACCGGGGACAGGGTTGAAGATACGCAGTATTTT; CDR3aa: CSATGDRVEDTQYF
d_gene: NA; abundance: NA; j_gene: TRBJ2-3; v_gene: TRBV5-1; CDR3nt: TGCGCCAGCAGCTCCATGACTAGCACAGATACGCAGTATTTT; CDR3aa: CASSSMTSTDTQYF
d_gene: TRBD2; abundance: few; j_gene: TRBJ2-7; v_gene: TRBV29-1; CDR3nt: TGCAGCGCCGTGACTAGCGACTACGAGCAGTACTTC; CDR3aa: CSAVTSDYEQYF
d_gene: NA; abundance: few; j_gene: TRBJ1-1; v_gene: TRBV6-5; CDR3nt: TGTGCCAGCAGTTACTGGCGGCAGGACGACACTGAAGCTTTCTTT; CDR3aa: CASSYWRQDDTEAFF
d_gene: TRBD2; abundance: many; j_gene: TRBJ2-5; v_gene: TRBV5-5; CDR3nt: TGTGCCAGCAGCGGGGAGGGGGAGACCCAGTACTTC; CDR3aa: CASSGEGETQYF
d_gene: TRBD1; abundance: many; j_gene: TRBJ1-2; v_gene: TRBV27; CDR3nt: TGTGCCAGCAGGAAACAGGGGATCGACTATGGCTACACCTTC; CDR3aa: CASRKQGIDYGYTF
d_gene: TRBD1; abundance: many; j_gene: TRBJ1-5; v_gene: TRBV12-3/TRBV12-4; CDR3nt: TGTGCCAGCAGTTCCGCGGTACAGGGGAATCAGCCCCAGCATTTT; CDR3aa: CASSSAVQGNQPQHF
d_gene: NA; abundance: few; j_gene: TRBJ1-2; v_gene: TRBV29-1; CDR3nt: TGCAGCGTTGAAGATTCGGGCAGGGTTGGCTACACCTTC; CDR3aa: CSVEDSGRVGYTF